This record covers a single T cell receptor (beta chain). No antigen is known for it. The input lacks base qualities; no much larger clone sits a single base away. The record originates from a study of T cell changes during pregnancy in multiple sclerosis (dated 2019 in TCRdb). General notes on the study: The study looked at changes in the T cell repertoire across pregnancy in women with multiple sclerosis.

CDR1 is given as SGHTS and CDR2 as YDEGEE, both from the germline V gene. V and J are truncated by 3 bases and 0 bases respectively, leaving an intervening sequence of 13 bases. The cysteine opens and the phenylalanine closes a CDR3 of 16 amino acids. CDR3 DNA only is kept here, 48 bases in frame from base 1. Receptor amplification or capture employed the immunoSEQ multiplex PCR assay. Sourced from immuneACCESS, this table was stored by TCRdb with only in-frame sequences that have V and J called. A share of the clones is absent; for the studies checked, an unresolved V gene accounts for under half, and the remainder has no known explanation. The sample yields approximately 80,000 clones; roughly 93% were counted once. Of the sample, about 2.5% falls within the top ten clones.

The chain employs TRBV5-8 and TRBJ1-3; the D gene lacks a confident call. The sequenced sample was peripheral blood, obtained in the third trimester of pregnancy. The sequence came from a female donor with multiple sclerosis, enrolled in a pregnancy study. CDR3 sequence: CASSSGRRISGNTIYF. The DNA sequence is TGTGCCAGCAGCTCAGGTCGACGGATCTCTGGAAACACCATATATTTT.